These T cell receptor beta chains were read from a single sample in a study of blood T cell repertoires in COVID-19. The method was immunoSEQ multiplex PCR; TCRdb's version includes in-frame clones alone and lacks a portion of them. The table has more than 40,000 clones, approximately 90% seen once; the top ten hold around 4.7%. Sample: peripheral blood. The receptors derive from a man aged 55 to 69 with acute or convalescent COVID-19. CDR3s include the opening cysteine and the closing phenylalanine or tryptophan. The D gene is left open where the match is weak. Part of the rows lack a size; the others show once, few, many or a class for expanded clones.

j_call clone_size d_call v_call cdr3_aa cdr3_nt
TRBJ1-5 NA TRBD1 TRBV5-5 CASSSGTVSNQPQHF TGTGCCAGCAGCTCCGGGACAGTTAGCAATCAGCCCCAGCATTTT
TRBJ1-4 NA NA TRBV7-6 CASSPGSGNNEKLFF TGTGCCAGCAGCCCCGGGTCGGGGAATAATGAAAAACTGTTTTTT
TRBJ1-5 NA NA TRBV24-1 CATSDRSVREFDQPQHF TGTGCCACCAGTGACCGATCCGTCCGGGAGTTCGATCAGCCCCAGCATTTT
TRBJ2-3 NA NA TRBV6-6 CASSFFTSTDTQYF TGTGCCAGCAGTTTTTTTACTAGCACAGATACGCAGTATTTT
TRBJ1-2 NA NA TRBV27 CASSLSISGLAGYTF TGTGCCAGCAGTTTATCGATTTCAGGGCTGGCTGGCTACACCTTC
TRBJ1-6 NA TRBD1 TRBV9 CASSGQGARSPLHF TGTGCCAGCAGCGGGCAGGGGGCAAGGTCACCCCTCCACTTT
TRBJ2-2 NA TRBD2 TRBV6-2/TRBV6-3 CASSPGTSFTGELFF TGTGCCAGCAGTCCCGGGACTAGTTTCACCGGGGAGCTGTTTTTT
TRBJ1-6 NA TRBD1 TRBV30 CAWVETGEASPLHF TGTGCCTGGGTGGAGACAGGGGAAGCTTCACCCCTCCACTTT
TRBJ1-2 NA NA TRBV12-3/TRBV12-4 CASSRVSDYGYTF TGTGCCAGCAGCCGGGTTTCAGACTATGGCTACACCTTC
TRBJ2-5 NA NA TRBV2 CASSEGDSPRETQYF TGTGCCAGCAGTGAAGGCGACAGTCCCCGGGAGACCCAGTACTTC
TRBJ1-1 few NA TRBV7-9 CASSLGQLEAFF TGTGCCAGCAGCTTAGGACAGCTTGAAGCTTTCTTT
TRBJ1-1 NA TRBD1 TRBV9 CASSLGTGNTEAFF TGTGCCAGCAGCCTAGGGACAGGGAACACTGAAGCTTTCTTT
TRBJ1-2 once TRBD1 TRBV9 CASSPDREDGYTF TGTGCCAGCAGCCCTGACAGGGAAGATGGCTACACCTTC
TRBJ1-5 once NA TRBV18 CASSLRTGGVSNQPQHF TGTGCCAGCTCACTCCGAACGGGGGGAGTCAGCAATCAGCCCCAGCATTTT
TRBJ1-1 NA NA TRBV6-5 CASSYLQGNTEAFF TGTGCCAGCAGTTACCTGCAGGGGAATACTGAAGCTTTCTTT
TRBJ2-6 NA TRBD1 TRBV6-4 CASSPGTASGANVLTF TGTGCCAGCAGTCCCGGGACAGCCTCTGGGGCCAACGTCCTGACTTTC
TRBJ1-3 once TRBD1 TRBV10-3 CAISAPGGLIGNTIYF TGTGCCATCAGTGCCCCAGGGGGCTTGATAGGAAACACCATATATTTT
TRBJ1-1 NA NA TRBV24-1 CATSDYGFEAFF TGTGCCACCAGTGATTACGGTTTCGAAGCTTTCTTT
TRBJ1-2 once TRBD1 TRBV9 CASSVALVRTGQGGYTF TGTGCCAGCAGCGTAGCCCTAGTCCGGACAGGGCAGGGGGGCTACACCTTC
TRBJ1-1 NA NA TRBV4-2 CASSQAAGQGEAFF TGTGCCAGCAGCCAGGCGGCAGGGCAGGGTGAAGCTTTCTTT
TRBJ1-2 once NA TRBV11-2 CASSPQPQTGYYGYTF TGTGCCAGCAGTCCTCAACCTCAGACAGGCTACTATGGCTACACCTTC
TRBJ1-5 NA TRBD1 TRBV6-2/TRBV6-3 CASSRTGASNQPQHF TGTGCCAGCAGTCGGACAGGGGCCAGCAATCAGCCCCAGCATTTT
TRBJ2-7 NA NA TRBV5-6 CASSLARAPRYEQYF TGTGCCAGCAGCTTGGCCAGGGCCCCCCGCTACGAGCAGTACTTC
TRBJ2-3 NA TRBD2 TRBV7-8 CASRVPLAGSTDTQYF TGTGCCAGCAGGGTCCCGCTAGCGGGCAGCACAGATACGCAGTATTTT
TRBJ1-2 NA NA TRBV4-3 CASSQVYRPNYGYTF TGCGCCAGCAGCCAAGTCTACAGGCCAAACTATGGCTACACCTTC
TRBJ2-6 NA TRBD1 TRBV4-1 CASSGTGGFLESSGANVLTF TGCGCCAGCAGCGGGACAGGTGGCTTTTTGGAAAGCTCTGGGGCCAACGTCCTGACTTTC
TRBJ1-2 NA TRBD1 TRBV18 CASSPSIGTANYGYTF TGTGCCAGCTCACCCAGCATAGGGACAGCTAACTATGGCTACACCTTC
TRBJ2-7 NA NA TRBV13 CASSSRGARGEQYF TGTGCCAGCAGCTCCCGGGGGGCCCGGGGCGAGCAGTACTTC
TRBJ2-7 once NA TRBV18 CASGMGTGLGRNF TGTGCCAGTGGCATGGGTACGGGACTTGGGAGGAACTTC
TRBJ2-3 NA TRBD2 TRBV9 CASSVEGGGADTQYF TGTGCCAGCAGCGTAGAGGGCGGGGGGGCCGATACGCAGTATTTT
TRBJ1-1 NA TRBD1 TRBV5-5 CASSLPDRGEAFF TGTGCCAGCAGCTTACCCGACAGGGGTGAGGCTTTCTTT
TRBJ2-1 NA TRBD2 TRBV2 CASRRRGLAGAYNEQFF TGTGCCAGCCGGAGAAGGGGACTAGCGGGGGCCTACAATGAGCAGTTCTTC
TRBJ2-5 NA NA TRBV7-9 CASSLDRYQETQYF TGTGCCAGCAGCTTAGACAGATACCAAGAGACCCAGTACTTC
TRBJ1-1 NA NA TRBV6-2/TRBV6-3 CASSYPQPNTEAFF TGTGCCAGCAGTTACCCACAGCCGAACACTGAAGCTTTCTTT
TRBJ2-1 NA NA TRBV7-8 CASSLGGGTYNEQFF TGTGCCAGCAGCTTAGGTGGGGGGACCTACAATGAGCAGTTCTTC
TRBJ1-1 once NA TRBV4-3 CASSQEMREWPEAFF TGCGCCAGCAGCCAAGAGATGCGGGAATGGCCTGAAGCTTTCTTT
TRBJ1-1 NA NA TRBV15 CATSRVGGEAFF TGTGCCACCAGCAGGGTAGGGGGTGAAGCTTTCTTT
TRBJ1-2 NA TRBD1 TRBV5-4 CASSGTGLYGYTF TGTGCCAGCAGCGGGACAGGACTCTATGGCTACACCTTC
TRBJ2-7 once NA TRBV25-1 CASSEGGQSYEQYF TGTGCCAGCAGTGAGGGGGGGCAGTCCTACGAGCAGTACTTC
TRBJ1-2 once TRBD1 TRBV27 CASTYRGALGYTF TGTGCCAGCACCTACAGGGGGGCGCTGGGCTACACCTTC
TRBJ1-2 once NA TRBV25-1 CASSEPLAGTNGYTF TGTGCCAGCAGTGAACCTCTCGCGGGCACGAATGGCTACACCTTC